This T cell receptor (beta chain) came from a study of CD8 T cells in ankylosing spondylitis. Whole-study findings and limits: CD8+ disease-linked clones were present at relatively low frequencies in blood.

Germline V gives CDR1 SQVTM, CDR2 ANQGSEA. V shed 0 bases, J shed 5 bases, and the junction held 6 bases outside the gene matches. The CDR3 is 14 amino acids. Scientists made TCR beta libraries using quantitative 5'-RACE with molecular barcodes. TCRdb independently ran MiXCR on the 5' RACE reads; one entry per CDR3 protein. Of some 200,000 distinct CDR3 sequences listed, about 26% are singletons. With respect to this clonotype: Its antigen remains unknown.

This sequence originates from a male donor with ankylosing spondylitis or in good health (not recorded which). Input material: blood, either unsorted or a sorted T cell fraction (not recorded which). This sequence joins TRBV29-1 and TRBJ2-5, with 7 bases lining up with TRBD1. CDR3 nucleotides: TGCAGCGTTGAAGATACTAGGGGGCGGGAGACCCAGTACTTC. Translating it yields CSVEDTRGRETQYF.